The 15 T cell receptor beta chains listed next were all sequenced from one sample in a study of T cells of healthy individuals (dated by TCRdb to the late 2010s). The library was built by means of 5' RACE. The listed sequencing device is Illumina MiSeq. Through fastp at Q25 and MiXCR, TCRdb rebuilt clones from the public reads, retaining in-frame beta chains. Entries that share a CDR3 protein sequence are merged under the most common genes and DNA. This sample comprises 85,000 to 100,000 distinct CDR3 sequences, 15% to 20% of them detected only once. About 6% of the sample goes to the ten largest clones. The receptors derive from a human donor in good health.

The CDR3 spells CSASAGGRTDTQYF. The CDR3 DNA reads TGCAGTGCTTCAGCGGGGGGGCGCACAGATACGCAGTATTTT. J is TRBJ2-3 and V is TRBV20-1, with 10 bases that match TRBD2. Germline-derived CDR1 and CDR2 are DFQATT and SNEGSKA (reference sequence). The CDR3 covers 14 residues. V was pared by 5 bases and J by 1 base, with 3 bases of the junction left unmatched.

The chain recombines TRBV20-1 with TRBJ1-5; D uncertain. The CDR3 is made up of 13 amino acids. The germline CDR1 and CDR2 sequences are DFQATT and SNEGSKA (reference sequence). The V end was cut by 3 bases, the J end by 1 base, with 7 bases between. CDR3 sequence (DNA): TGCAGTGCTAGGAGTCTGAGCAATCAGCCCCAGCATTTT. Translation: CSARSLSNQPQHF.

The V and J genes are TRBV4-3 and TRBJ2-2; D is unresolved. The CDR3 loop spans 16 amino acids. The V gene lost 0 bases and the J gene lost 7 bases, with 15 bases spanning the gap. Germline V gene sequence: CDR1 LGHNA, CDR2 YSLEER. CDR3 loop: CASSQDLVTSGGELFF. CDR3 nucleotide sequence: TGCGCCAGCAGCCAAGATCTTGTGACCTCAGGCGGGGAGCTGTTTTTT.

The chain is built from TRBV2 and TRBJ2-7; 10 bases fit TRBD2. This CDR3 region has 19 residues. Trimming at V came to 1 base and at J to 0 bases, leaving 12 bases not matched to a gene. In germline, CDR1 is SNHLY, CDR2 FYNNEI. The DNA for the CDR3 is TGTGCCAGCAGTGAAGGGTTAGTAACTAGCGGGGACGGCTCCTACGAGCAGTACTTC. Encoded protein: CASSEGLVTSGDGSYEQYF.

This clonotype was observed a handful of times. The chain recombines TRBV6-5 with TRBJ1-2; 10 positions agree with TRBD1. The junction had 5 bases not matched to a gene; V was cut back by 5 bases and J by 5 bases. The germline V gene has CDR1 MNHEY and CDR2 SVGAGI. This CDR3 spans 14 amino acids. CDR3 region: CASSPGQGFYGYTF. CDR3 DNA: TGTGCCAGCAGTCCGGGACAGGGGTTTTATGGCTACACCTTC.

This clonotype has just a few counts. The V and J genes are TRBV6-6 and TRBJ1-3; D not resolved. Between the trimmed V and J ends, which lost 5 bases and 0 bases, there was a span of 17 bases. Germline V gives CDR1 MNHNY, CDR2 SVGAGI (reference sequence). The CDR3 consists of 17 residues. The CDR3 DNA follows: TGTGCCAGCAGTACCGGAGTTAGGGCAGTCTCTGGAAACACCATATATTTT. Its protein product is CASSTGVRAVSGNTIYF.

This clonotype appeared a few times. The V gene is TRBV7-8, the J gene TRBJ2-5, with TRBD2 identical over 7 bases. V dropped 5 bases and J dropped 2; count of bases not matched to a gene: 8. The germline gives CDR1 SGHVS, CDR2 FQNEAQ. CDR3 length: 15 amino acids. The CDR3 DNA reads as TGTGCCAGCAGCCTATCTGGGAGGGAACAAGAGACCCAGTACTTC. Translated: CASSLSGREQETQYF.

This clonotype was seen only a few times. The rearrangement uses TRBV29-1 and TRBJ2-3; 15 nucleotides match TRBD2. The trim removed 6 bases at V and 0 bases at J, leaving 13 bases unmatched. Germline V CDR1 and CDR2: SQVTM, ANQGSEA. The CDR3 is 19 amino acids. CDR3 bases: TGCAGCGTAACGGGACTAGCGGGGGGAGCGAACCCAAGCACAGATACGCAGTATTTT. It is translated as CSVTGLAGGANPSTDTQYF.

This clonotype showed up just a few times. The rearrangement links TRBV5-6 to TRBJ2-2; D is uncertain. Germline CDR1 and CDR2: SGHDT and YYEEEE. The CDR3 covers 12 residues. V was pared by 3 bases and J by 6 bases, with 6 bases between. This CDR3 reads CASSSQAGELFF. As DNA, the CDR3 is TGTGCCAGCAGCTCCCAGGCCGGGGAGCTGTTTTTT. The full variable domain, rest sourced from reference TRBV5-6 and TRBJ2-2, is DAGVTQSPTHLIKTRGQQVTLRCSPKSGHDTVSWYQQALGQGPQFIFQYYEEEERQRGNFPDRFSGHQFPNYSSELNVNALLLGDSALYLCASSSQAGELFFGEGSRLTVL.

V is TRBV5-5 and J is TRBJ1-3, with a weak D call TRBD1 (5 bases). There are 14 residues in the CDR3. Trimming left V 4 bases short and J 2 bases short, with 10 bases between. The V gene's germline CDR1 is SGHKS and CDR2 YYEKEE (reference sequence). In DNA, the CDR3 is TGTGCCAGCAGCCAAGGGACTACTGGAAACACCATATATTTT. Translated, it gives CASSQGTTGNTIYF.

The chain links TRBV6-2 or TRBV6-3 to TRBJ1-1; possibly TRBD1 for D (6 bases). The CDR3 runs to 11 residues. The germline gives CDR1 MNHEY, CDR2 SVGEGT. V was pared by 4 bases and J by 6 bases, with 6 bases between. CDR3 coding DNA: TGTGCCAGCAGTTGGACAGCTGAAGCTTTCTTT. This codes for CASSWTAEAFF.

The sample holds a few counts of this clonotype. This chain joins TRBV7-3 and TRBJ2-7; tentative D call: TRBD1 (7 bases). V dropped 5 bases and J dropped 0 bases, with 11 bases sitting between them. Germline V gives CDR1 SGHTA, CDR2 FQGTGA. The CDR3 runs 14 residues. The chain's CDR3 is CASSPQGGSYEQYF. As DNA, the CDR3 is TGTGCCAGCAGCCCCCAGGGGGGCTCCTACGAGCAGTACTTC.

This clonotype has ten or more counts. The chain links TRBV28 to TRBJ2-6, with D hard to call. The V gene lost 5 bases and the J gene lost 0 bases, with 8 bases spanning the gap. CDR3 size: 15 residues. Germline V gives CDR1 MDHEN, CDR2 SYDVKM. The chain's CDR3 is CASSLSLSGANVLTF. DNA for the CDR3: TGTGCCAGCAGTCTTTCCCTCTCTGGGGCCAACGTCCTGACTTTC.

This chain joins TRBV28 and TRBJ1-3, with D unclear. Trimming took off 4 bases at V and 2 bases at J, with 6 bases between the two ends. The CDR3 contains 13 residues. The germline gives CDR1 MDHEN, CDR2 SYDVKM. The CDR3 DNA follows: TGTGCCAGCAGTTCTCTGGCTGGAAACACCATATATTTT. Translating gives CASSSLAGNTIYF.

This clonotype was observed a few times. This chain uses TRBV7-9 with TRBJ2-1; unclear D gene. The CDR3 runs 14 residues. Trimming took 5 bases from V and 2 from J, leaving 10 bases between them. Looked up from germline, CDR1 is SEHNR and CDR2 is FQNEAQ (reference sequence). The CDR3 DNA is TGTGCCAGCAGCCTCGGATTTGCCTACAATGAGCAGTTCTTC. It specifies CASSLGFAYNEQFF.